The 10 T cell receptor beta chains below come from one sample, sequenced in a study of response to subunit inactivated influenza vaccine. Using its own MiXCR run on the RT-PCR reads, TCRdb lists one record per CDR3 protein. The sample lists 800,000 or so distinct CDR3 sequences; around 20% were seen once. The sample here was PBMCs from blood, taken around 5 days after vaccination. The receptors come from a man aged 50-60 years who received an inactivated influenza vaccine.

The V gene is TRBV12-3 or TRBV12-4, the J gene TRBJ2-1, with 11 bases that match TRBD2. CDR3 length: 17 amino acids. V lost 4 bases to trimming and J lost 3 bases; unmatched junction nucleotides: 8. In DNA, the CDR3 is TGTGCCAGCAGTTCCCTAGCCGGGACTAGCGGCTACAATGAGCAGTTCTTC. Translated: CASSSLAGTSGYNEQFF.

The genes are TRBV10-3 and TRBJ2-3; 9 bases align to TRBD2. The V gene end was trimmed by 0 bases and the J gene end by 0 bases; junction bases not matched to a gene: 1. This CDR3 has 16 residues. Germline CDR1 and CDR2: ENHRY and SYGVKD. The CDR3, as DNA: TGTGCCATCAGTGAGTCAACTAGCGGGAGCACAGATACGCAGTATTTT. It yields the protein CAISESTSGSTDTQYF.

The chain's CDR3 is CASSLEVTASGQYF. The CDR3 bases are TGTGCCAGCAGCTTGGAGGTAACTGCGTCAGGGCAGTACTTC. J is TRBJ2-7 and V is TRBV7-9, with a weak D call TRBD2 (5 bases). The V gene's germline CDR1 is SEHNR and CDR2 FQNEAQ (reference sequence). This CDR3 region has 14 residues. V lost 3 bases, J lost 9 bases, and 18 bases lay in between. The variable domain in full, with the rest retrieved from reference TRBV7-9 and TRBJ2-7, is DTGVSQNPRHKITKRGQNVTFRCDPISEHNRLYWYRQTLGQGPEFLTYFQNEAQLEKSRLLSDRFSAERPKGSFSTLEIQRTEQGDSAMYLCASSLEVTASGQYFGPGTRLTVT.

The J gene is TRBJ2-1, the V gene TRBV5-1, with 9 bases aligning to TRBD1. The V and J ends lost 8 bases and 2 bases, in that order; junction bases with no gene match: 8. The CDR3 sequence is 15 residues long. The germline CDR1 and CDR2 sequences are SGHRS and YFSETQ. The CDR3 sequence: CASQTGGGTYNEQFF. The CDR3 nucleotides read TGCGCCAGTCAGACAGGGGGAGGGACCTACAATGAGCAGTTCTTC.

This clonotype was counted between two and nine times. V and J are TRBV20-1 and TRBJ2-1; 8 positions match TRBD2. The length of the CDR3 is 15 residues. Per the germline V gene, CDR1 is DFQATT and CDR2 is SNEGSKA (reference sequence). Trimming at V came to 0 bases and at J to 4 bases, leaving 5 bases not matched to a gene. The CDR3 sequence is CSARDGSGAYNEQFF. The CDR3 DNA sequence: TGCAGTGCTAGAGATGGTAGCGGGGCTTACAATGAGCAGTTCTTC.

This clonotype was observed a few times. This may be a read error, as it is one base from a much larger clone. The chain is built from TRBV5-6 and TRBJ2-4, with D perhaps matching TRBD1 (5 bases). Trimming removed 3 bases from V and 6 bases from J, with 7 bases in between. Germline lookup yields CDR1 SGHDT and CDR2 YYEEEE. The CDR3 consists of 12 residues. The CDR3 reads CASSSDRNIQYF. The CDR3 coding sequence is TGTGCCAGCAGCTCTGACAGAAACATTCAGTACTTC.

The J gene is TRBJ2-2, the V gene TRBV5-1; 10 positions match TRBD1. Germline CDR1 reads SGHRS; CDR2 reads YFSETQ. V shed 5 bases, J shed 4 bases, and the junction held 5 bases outside the gene matches. This CDR3 contains 15 residues. The CDR3 DNA reads TGCGCCAGCAGACCGACAGGGGGCGGCACCGGGGAGCTGTTTTTT. Its protein is CASRPTGGGTGELFF.

The chain couples TRBV9 to TRBJ2-6; the D gene is possibly TRBD1 (6 bases). Germline V gives CDR1 SGDLS, CDR2 YYNGEE. Trimming took 3 bases from V and 0 from J, leaving 13 bases between them. This CDR3 has 17 amino acids. CDR3 residues: CASSARGPSSGANVLTF. The CDR3 nucleotides are TGTGCCAGCAGCGCCAGGGGACCCAGCTCTGGGGCCAACGTCCTGACTTTC.

A few counts support this clonotype. Here the CDR3 DNA reads TGCGCCAGCAGCTTGGGCAGGCTCGACTCCTACGAGCAGTACTTC. Its protein is CASSLGRLDSYEQYF. The rearrangement links TRBV5-1 to TRBJ2-7; D gene ambiguous. V lost 0 bases to trimming and J lost 0 bases, with 10 bases between them. The germline V gene encodes CDR1 SGHRS and CDR2 YFSETQ. This CDR3 has 15 residues.

The rearrangement links TRBV11-3 to TRBJ2-1, with 11 positions matching TRBD2. The germline V gene has CDR1 SGHNT and CDR2 YENEEA. Trimming took 5 bases from V and 4 from J; bases not matched to a gene: 7. The CDR3 loop spans 16 amino acids. CDR3 residues: CASSQGLAEVYNEQFF. CDR3 in DNA: TGTGCCAGCAGCCAGGGACTAGCGGAGGTATACAATGAGCAGTTCTTC.